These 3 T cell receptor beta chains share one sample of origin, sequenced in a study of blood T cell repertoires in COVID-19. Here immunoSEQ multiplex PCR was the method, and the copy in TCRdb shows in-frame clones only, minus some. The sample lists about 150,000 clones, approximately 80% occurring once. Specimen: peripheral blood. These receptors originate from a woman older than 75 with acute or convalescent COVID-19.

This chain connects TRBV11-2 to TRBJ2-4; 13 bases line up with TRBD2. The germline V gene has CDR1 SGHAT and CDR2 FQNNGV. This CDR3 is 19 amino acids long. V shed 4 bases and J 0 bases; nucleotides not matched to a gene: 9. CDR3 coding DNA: TGTGCCAGCAGCTCCCGACTAGCGGGGGGACCCTTAGCCAAAAACATTCAGTACTTC. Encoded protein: CASSSRLAGGPLAKNIQYF.

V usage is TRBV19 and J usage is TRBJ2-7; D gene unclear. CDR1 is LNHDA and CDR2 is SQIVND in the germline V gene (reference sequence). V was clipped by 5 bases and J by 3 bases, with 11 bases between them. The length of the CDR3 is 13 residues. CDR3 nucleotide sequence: TGTGCCAGTAGTTGGCAGGCCAACTACGAGCAGTACTTC. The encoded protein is CASSWQANYEQYF.

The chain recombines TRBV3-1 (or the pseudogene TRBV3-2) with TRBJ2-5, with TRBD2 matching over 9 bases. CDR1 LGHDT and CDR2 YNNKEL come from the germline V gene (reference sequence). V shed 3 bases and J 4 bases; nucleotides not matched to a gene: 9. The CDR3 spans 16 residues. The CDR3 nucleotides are TGTGCCAGCAGCCACCACACTAGCGGGCTGGGAGAGACCCAGTACTTC. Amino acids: CASSHHTSGLGETQYF.